One and the same sample provided the 32 T cell receptor beta chains below, sequenced in a study of blood T cell repertoires in COVID-19. Profiling relied on immunoSEQ multiplex PCR, and the TCRdb table lists in-frame clones only, not all of them. The sample yields approximately 91,000 clones, approximately 77% seen once. Specimen: peripheral blood. Every receptor here comes from a woman aged 80 or over with acute or convalescent COVID-19.

CDR3 in DNA: TGCAGTGCAGCCGGGACAGGGGAAGCTTTCTTT. It yields the protein CSAAGTGEAFF. The chain recombines TRBV20-1 with TRBJ1-1, with 9 bases fitting TRBD1. CDR1 and CDR2 (germline): DFQATT, SNEGSKA (reference sequence). This CDR3 comprises 11 residues. The ends lost 6 bases at V and 8 bases at J; junction bases unmatched: 4.

The chain uses TRBV12-3 or TRBV12-4 and TRBJ1-5; D is unresolved. The CDR3 length is 13 residues. V was pared by 6 bases and J by 4 bases, with 10 bases between. In DNA, the CDR3 is TGTGCCAGCAGCTTCGGACTGAATCAGCCCCAGCATTTT. It is translated as CASSFGLNQPQHF.

This clone was seen a handful of times. The chain has TRBV10-3 and TRBJ2-2, with 8 bases lining up with TRBD2. The CDR3 extends over 16 amino acids. CDR1 is ENHRY, CDR2 SYGVKD, per germline. Trimming took 4 bases from V and 3 from J; bases not matched to a gene: 7. The DNA for the CDR3 is TGTGCCATCAGTGTTGTAGCGGGAATGGACACCGGGGAGCTGTTTTTT. It yields the protein CAISVVAGMDTGELFF.

This clone was recorded many times. The gene calls are TRBV28 and TRBJ2-2; D is uncertain. The V end was cut by 3 bases, the J end by 1 base, with 6 bases between. Germline V CDR1 and CDR2: MDHEN, SYDVKM. This CDR3 has 14 amino acids. In DNA, the CDR3 is TGTGCCAGCAGTTTTTGGCAGAACACCGGGGAGCTGTTTTTT. It encodes CASSFWQNTGELFF.

On this clone: The sample carries other DNA sequences with the same CDR3. The J gene is TRBJ1-2, the V gene TRBV18; maybe TRBD1 (5 bases). Per germline, CDR1 KGHSH and CDR2 LQKENI. Between the trimmed V and J ends, which lost 6 bases and 4 bases, there was a span of 12 bases. CDR3 length equals 13 residues. For the CDR3, the DNA is TGTGCCAGCTCGCCCGACGGGGGCTATGGCTACACCTTC. Protein sequence: CASSPDGGYGYTF.

The CDR3 coding sequence is TGTGCCAGCTCACCAAACGGAATCAGGAGCACAGATACGCAGTATTTT. Translation: CASSPNGIRSTDTQYF. The rearrangement uses TRBV18 and TRBJ2-3; D is uncertain. Germline CDR1 KGHSH, CDR2 LQKENI. V lost 2 bases, J lost 0 bases, and 12 bases lay in between. This CDR3 is built from 16 residues. Full variable domain (outside the CDR3, taken from reference TRBV18 and TRBJ2-3): NAGVMQNPRHLVRRRGQEARLRCSPMKGHSHVYWYRQLPEEGLKFMVYLQKENIIDESGMPKERFSAEFPKEGPSILRIQQVVRGDSAAYFCASSPNGIRSTDTQYFGPGTRLTVL.

This clone appeared once. This chain joins TRBV30 and TRBJ2-7; TRBD1 matches at 9 bases. The CDR3 consists of 14 residues. Germline V gene sequence: CDR1 GTSNPN, CDR2 SVGIG (reference sequence). Unmatched junction bases numbered 6, after V lost 1 base and J lost 5 bases. DNA of the CDR3: TGTGCCTGGAGTGCCGGGACAGGGCTCGACGAGCAGTACTTC. It encodes CAWSAGTGLDEQYF.

This clone was recorded once. This rearrangement joins TRBV5-1 to TRBJ1-2; TRBD1 is a possible D gene (6 bases). Trimming removed 1 base at V and 4 bases at J, with 11 bases between. The CDR3 sequence is 14 residues long. Germline assignment: CDR1 SGHRS and CDR2 YFSETQ. In DNA, the CDR3 is TGCGCCAGCAGCTTGAACACAGGGCTCTATGGCTACACCTTC. Protein product: CASSLNTGLYGYTF.

V usage is TRBV7-2 and J usage is TRBJ2-2; D may be TRBD2 (6 bases). This CDR3 region has 14 residues. Germline loops: CDR1 SGHTA, CDR2 FQGNSA. Trimming took 10 bases from V and 1 from J, leaving 13 bases between them. This chain's CDR3 is CAISSVRNTGELFF. CDR3 bases: TGTGCCATCTCTAGCGTTCGGAACACCGGGGAGCTGTTTTTT.

The genes are TRBV7-9 and TRBJ2-1; the match to TRBD1 covers 7 bases. CDR3 size: 14 residues. CDR1 is SEHNR and CDR2 is FQNEAQ in the germline V gene (reference sequence). The junction had 4 bases not matched to a gene; V was cut back by 1 base and J by 7 bases. CDR3 sequence (DNA): TGTGCCAGCAGCTTAGTAGGGGGCGTTAATGAGCAGTTCTTC. It codes for CASSLVGGVNEQFF. Based on the CDR3 plus reference TRBV7-9 and TRBJ2-1, the full variable domain is DTGVSQNPRHKITKRGQNVTFRCDPISEHNRLYWYRQTLGQGPEFLTYFQNEAQLEKSRLLSDRFSAERPKGSFSTLEIQRTEQGDSAMYLCASSLVGGVNEQFFGPGTRLTVL.

This clone was recorded a few times. CDR3 residues: CASSPPGQGTIDEQFF. The CDR3 DNA is TGTGCCAGCAGTCCGCCGGGACAGGGAACTATCGATGAGCAGTTCTTC. The chain combines TRBV28 with TRBJ2-1, with 9 nucleotides matching TRBD1. The CDR3 loop spans 16 amino acids. J was trimmed by 8 bases and V by 5 bases; bases with no gene match: 13. The germline gives CDR1 MDHEN, CDR2 SYDVKM.

The chain is built from TRBV4-2 and TRBJ2-5; 8 bases are shared with TRBD2. The CDR3 runs 18 residues. J lost 2 bases, V lost 0 bases, and 11 bases had no gene match. Per germline, CDR1 LGHNA and CDR2 YNFKEQ. The CDR3: CASSQDLRVAGSQETQYF. CDR3 bases: TGTGCCAGCAGCCAAGATCTTAGGGTAGCGGGGAGTCAAGAGACCCAGTACTTC.

The chain has TRBV7-8 and TRBJ2-7; maybe TRBD2 (5 bases). From germline, CDR1 is SGHVS and CDR2 FQNEAQ. CDR3 size: 16 residues. Trimming cost V 1 base and J 0 bases, with 13 bases left between them. The CDR3 loop is CASSLVEDPHSYEQYF. CDR3 coding DNA: TGTGCCAGCAGCTTAGTGGAGGATCCTCACTCCTACGAGCAGTACTTC. The whole variable domain, filled in from reference TRBV7-8 and TRBJ2-7, reads GAGVSQSPRYKVAKRGQDVALRCDPISGHVSLFWYQQALGQGPEFLTYFQNEAQLDKSGLPSDRFFAERPEGSVSTLKIQRTQQEDSAVYLCASSLVEDPHSYEQYFGPGTRLTVT.

This rearrangement joins TRBV5-4 to TRBJ2-5; the match to TRBD2 covers 12 bases. V was clipped by 1 base and J by 5 bases; unmatched bases: 3. Per germline, CDR1 SGHNT and CDR2 YYREEE (reference sequence). This CDR3 has 15 residues. The CDR3 reads CASSLFLAGGETQYF. CDR3 coding DNA: TGTGCCAGCAGCTTGTTCCTAGCGGGGGGGGAGACCCAGTACTTC.

V gene TRBV10-2 combines with J gene TRBJ1-4, with a tentative D call TRBD1 (6 bases). V lost 7 bases and J lost 0, with 15 bases in between. This CDR3 has 16 amino acids. CDR1 WSHSY and CDR2 SAAADI come from the germline V gene. The chain's CDR3 is CASMDSLYPTNEKLFF. CDR3 coding DNA: TGCGCCAGCATGGACAGTCTCTACCCAACTAATGAAAAACTGTTTTTT.

This CDR3 is CASSFPSFSYEQYF. CDR3 in DNA: TGTGCCAGCAGCTTTCCCTCTTTTTCCTACGAGCAGTACTTC. The J gene is TRBJ2-7, the V gene TRBV7-2; D remains unclear. Germline CDR1 SGHTA, CDR2 FQGNSA. CDR3 length equals 14 residues. V dropped 3 bases and J dropped 1 base, with 10 bases sitting between them.

This clone appeared a few times. The V call is TRBV7-8, the J call TRBJ1-3; no clear D gene. Trimming removed 5 bases at V and 4 bases at J, with 9 bases between. Germline V gene sequence: CDR1 SGHVS, CDR2 FQNEAQ. CDR3 length: 13 amino acids. The CDR3 here is CASSPNTGNTIYF. CDR3 nucleotides: TGTGCCAGCAGCCCCAACACGGGAAACACCATATATTTT.

The V gene is TRBV2, the J gene TRBJ1-2, with D possibly TRBD1 on 6 matching bases. This CDR3 is built from 13 residues. Germline assignment: CDR1 SNHLY and CDR2 FYNNEI. Deletions cut 4 bases from V and 2 bases from J, with 8 bases between. CDR3 nucleotides: TGTGCCAGCAGTGCGCAGGGGAACTATGGCTACACCTTC. Amino acids: CASSAQGNYGYTF.

V is TRBV4-3 and J is TRBJ1-2, with a weak D call TRBD1 (5 bases). V lost 1 base and J 4 bases, leaving 10 bases between the germline ends. CDR3 size: 14 residues. From germline, CDR1 is LGHNA and CDR2 YSLEER. The CDR3 loop is CASSQVAGPYGYTF. CDR3 DNA sequence: TGCGCCAGCAGCCAAGTCGCAGGGCCCTATGGCTACACCTTC.

The J gene is TRBJ2-1, the V gene TRBV6-5, with a weak D call TRBD1 (6 bases). The CDR3 is 13 amino acids. V lost 6 bases, J lost 13 bases, and 19 bases lay in between. The germline CDR1 and CDR2 sequences are MNHEY and SVGAGI. CDR3 sequence (DNA): TGTGCCAGCAGACCCACAGGGATGGTGGATCAGTTCTTC. Translation gives CASRPTGMVDQFF.

This clone was detected once. The chain uses TRBV28 and TRBJ2-3, with no clear D. V was trimmed by 4 bases and J by 4 bases, leaving 12 bases between them. The CDR3 has 14 residues. CDR1 and CDR2 (germline): MDHEN, SYDVKM. CDR3 bases: TGTGCCAGCAGTTGGGCAAGTATCCCAGATACGCAGTATTTT. It yields the protein CASSWASIPDTQYF.

This chain links TRBV24-1 with TRBJ1-5, with TRBD1 matching over 10 bases. The germline CDR1 and CDR2 sequences are KGHDR and SFDVKD. V gave up 3 bases and J gave up 1 base; unmatched junction bases: 2. This CDR3 has 16 residues. Here the CDR3 DNA reads TGTGCCACCAGTGATGGGGGACAGGGGAGCAATCAGCCCCAGCATTTT. Residues: CATSDGGQGSNQPQHF.

This clone was counted only a few times. The chain has TRBV28 and TRBJ1-4, with 8 bases matching TRBD1. J lost 8 bases, V lost 7 bases, and 9 bases had no gene match. The CDR3 has 14 amino acids. In germline, CDR1 is MDHEN, CDR2 SYDVKM. The CDR3 DNA follows: TGTGCCAGCATGCCTGGGACAGGCGGGGAAAAACTGTTTTTT. Residues: CASMPGTGGEKLFF.

The chain recombines TRBV28 with TRBJ1-2; 7 bases match TRBD1. The germline gives CDR1 MDHEN, CDR2 SYDVKM. V lost 5 bases and J lost 0; bases outside the gene matches: 6. This CDR3 has 15 residues. The CDR3 DNA follows: TGTGCCAGCAGTACGGACAGGCGTACTAACTATGGCTACACCTTC. Translation: CASSTDRRTNYGYTF.

The CDR3, as DNA: TGTGCCAGCAGCATGGGCTTAGGGAGGGATACGCAGTATTTT. Amino acid sequence: CASSMGLGRDTQYF. The rearrangement joins TRBV27 to TRBJ2-3, with D maybe TRBD2 (6 bases). Germline CDR1 and CDR2: MNHEY and SMNVEV (reference sequence). V was clipped by 6 bases and J by 6 bases, with 16 bases between them. The CDR3 totals 14 residues.

The chain couples TRBV29-1 to TRBJ1-2, with TRBD1 as a possible D gene (5 bases). CDR1 is SQVTM and CDR2 is ANQGSEA in the germline V gene. Between the trimmed V and J ends, which lost 0 bases and 6 bases, there was a span of 11 bases. This CDR3 comprises 13 residues. This CDR3 is CSVEDREGNGYTF. The CDR3 nucleotides read TGCAGCGTTGAAGACAGGGAGGGGAATGGCTACACCTTC.

The chain has TRBV28 and TRBJ1-3; D unclear. The CDR3 sequence is 17 residues long. CDR1 MDHEN and CDR2 SYDVKM come from the germline V gene. The V end was cut by 6 bases, the J end by 4 bases, with 22 bases between. The CDR3 region has the DNA TGTGCCAGCAGATCTCGACTAGATTCTCGAAGGGGAAACACCATATATTTT. Protein product: CASRSRLDSRRGNTIYF.

This clone was recorded only once. The chain is built from TRBV2 and TRBJ2-4; D unresolved. The CDR3 extends over 13 amino acids. Trimming stripped 5 bases from V and 2 bases from J, with 7 bases between. Per germline, CDR1 SNHLY and CDR2 FYNNEI. DNA for the CDR3: TGTGCCAGCAGTCCCCTCCCCAAAAACATTCAGTACTTC. Translating it yields CASSPLPKNIQYF.

The V call is TRBV5-4, the J call TRBJ1-2, with 8 bases fitting TRBD1. V shed 2 bases, J shed 6 bases, and the junction held 9 bases outside the gene matches. Per the germline V gene, CDR1 is SGHNT and CDR2 is YYREEE (reference sequence). The CDR3 has 15 amino acids. The CDR3 nucleotides read TGTGCCAGCAGCTTCCCTGGACAGGGCCGTGATGGCTACACCTTC. Protein product: CASSFPGQGRDGYTF.

The chain joins TRBV18 to TRBJ2-7; tentative D call: TRBD2 (6 bases). Germline V gives CDR1 KGHSH, CDR2 LQKENI. The CDR3 covers 13 residues. V was trimmed by 6 bases and J by 6 bases, leaving 15 bases between them. The CDR3 bases are TGTGCCAGCTCTTCAGGTGGGGGAGGCGAGCAGTACTTC. Its protein product is CASSSGGGGEQYF.

There are a few counts of this clone. The V gene is TRBV4-1, the J gene TRBJ2-7; 10 bases align to TRBD1. This CDR3 region has 17 residues. Trimming at V came to 4 bases and at J to 2 bases, leaving 11 bases not matched to a gene. CDR1 MGHRA and CDR2 YSYEKL come from the germline V gene. CDR3 DNA: TGCGCCAGCAGCCCGCTATCTGGGGGGACAGGGGCCTACGAGCAGTACTTC. Amino acid sequence: CASSPLSGGTGAYEQYF.

This clone was observed a handful of times. The chain employs TRBV19 and TRBJ1-1, with D possibly being TRBD1 (5 bases). The V and J ends lost 10 bases and 6 bases respectively, with 18 bases between them. Germline V CDR1 and CDR2: LNHDA, SQIVND (reference sequence). This CDR3 region has 13 residues. CDR3 coding DNA: TGTGCCACCACGGCGGGGGGTCGGGCTGAAGCTTTCTTT. Translating gives CATTAGGRAEAFF.